This T cell receptor (beta chain) was found in a study of cytomegalovirus exposure and HLA in healthy donors. Regarding the study as a whole: A list of 150 or so TCR beta chains associated with cytomegalovirus was given.

13 Jbeta primers and 60 Vbeta primers were used for the PCR. Authors' analysis steps: Later, 80 million or so unique TCR beta chains were counted in an analysis, and 8.5 million to 13 million of them were shared. Produced via immunoSEQ multiplex PCR; TCRdb's table is partial and in-frame only. The V and J calls and clone size are taken from that table; D and trimming were inferred from the DNA. The sample has around 120,000 clones; more than 65% are singletons. Turning to this clone: Antigen: not known.

This CDR3 region has 13 residues. Germline V gene lookup returns CDR1 SGHAT and CDR2 FQNNGV. Trimming left V 4 bases short and J 6 bases short, with 13 bases between. The chain recombines TRBV11-2 with TRBJ2-7; D gene ambiguous. Source material: PBMCs. The clonotype comes from a man aged 18 to 30 in good health and CMV-seronegative. CDR3 amino acids: CASSSHPPSEQYF. The CDR3 bases are TGTGCCAGCAGCTCCCACCCCCCGAGCGAGCAGTACTTC.